The clone carrying this T cell receptor (beta chain) was counted between two and nine times. The antigen remains undetermined. This sample was included in a study of beta chain features in type 1 diabetes. The isolated RNA, all of it, was reverse transcribed, so expressed TCRB transcripts were what got sequenced. Clones were read by immunoSEQ multiplex PCR, and TCRdb kept only the in-frame ones, dropping some. The data hold 150,000 to 200,000 clones, with 6.5% to 8.5% observed a single time. The CDR3 spans 15 residues. Germline CDR1 and CDR2: MNHEY and SMNVEV (reference sequence). V gave up 6 bases and J gave up 2 bases; unmatched junction bases: 6. General study findings and limits: TCRB CDR3s were moderately but significantly shorter in Type 1 diabetes patients in all four CD4+ subsets.

Material for sequencing was central memory CD4+ T cells from blood. V gene TRBV27 combines with J gene TRBJ1-2; 10 bases agree with TRBD1. This clonotype was obtained from a young woman with type 1 diabetes. The CDR3 DNA reads as TGTGCCAGCAGCACCCGGGACAGGGGAAACTATGGCTACACCTTC. This translates into CASSTRDRGNYGYTF.